This T cell receptor beta chain was found in a study of OX40 agonist ivuxolimab in advanced cancers. The CDR3 is 16 residues long. Germline values: CDR1 SNHLY, CDR2 FYNNEI. V gave up 6 bases and J gave up 2 bases; unmatched junction bases: 9. Enrollment shut out patients with autoimmune disease history or systemic immunosuppression. Study results and limitations: Low normalized T-cell clonal expansion also characterized some of the nonresponders. Expanded clones tended on average to be more numerous among CD8+ T cells than CD4+.

Clones were sequenced by immunoSEQ multiplex PCR, and TCRdb holds only the in-frame ones, with some missing. The sample shows around 19,000 clones, approximately 78% of them seen only once. To note about this clone: Its specificity is unknown.

Source: CD4+ or CD8+ T cells sorted from blood, taken in a trial of the OX40 agonist ivuxolimab. The chain uses TRBV2 and TRBJ2-3; 9 bases are shared with TRBD1. The receptor's source is an adult with an advanced solid tumor such as melanoma, head and neck, liver or kidney cancer. The CDR3 sequence: CASRVPGQGTTDTQYF. The CDR3 DNA sequence: TGTGCCAGCAGAGTTCCGGGACAGGGTACCACAGATACGCAGTATTTT.